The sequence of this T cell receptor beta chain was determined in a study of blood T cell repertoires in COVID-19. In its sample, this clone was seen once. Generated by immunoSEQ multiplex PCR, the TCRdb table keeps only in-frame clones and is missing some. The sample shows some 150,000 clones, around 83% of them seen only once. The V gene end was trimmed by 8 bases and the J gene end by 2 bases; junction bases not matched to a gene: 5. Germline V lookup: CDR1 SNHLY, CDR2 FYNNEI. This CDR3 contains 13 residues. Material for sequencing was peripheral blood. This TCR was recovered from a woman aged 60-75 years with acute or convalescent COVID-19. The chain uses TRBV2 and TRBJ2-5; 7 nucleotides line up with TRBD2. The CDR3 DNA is TGTGCCAGCGGGGGGGGGAAACAAGAGACCCAGTACTTC. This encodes CASGGGKQETQYF.